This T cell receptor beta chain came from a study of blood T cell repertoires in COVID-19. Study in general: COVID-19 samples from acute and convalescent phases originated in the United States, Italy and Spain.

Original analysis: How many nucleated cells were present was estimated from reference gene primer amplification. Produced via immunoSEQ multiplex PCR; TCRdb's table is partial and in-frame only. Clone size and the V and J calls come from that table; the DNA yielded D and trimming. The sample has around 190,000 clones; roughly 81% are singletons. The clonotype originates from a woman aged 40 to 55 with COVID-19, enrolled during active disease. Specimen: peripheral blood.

CDR3 DNA: TGTGCCAGCAGTAAGTCCGGGACAGGGGACTACTATGGCTACACCTTC. It is translated as CASSKSGTGDYYGYTF. This chain uses TRBV28 with TRBJ1-2; TRBD1 matches 10 bases. CDR3 size: 16 residues. Germline-derived CDR1 and CDR2 are MDHEN and SYDVKM. The J segment lost 3 bases and the V segment lost 5 bases, leaving 9 bases of the junction unmatched.